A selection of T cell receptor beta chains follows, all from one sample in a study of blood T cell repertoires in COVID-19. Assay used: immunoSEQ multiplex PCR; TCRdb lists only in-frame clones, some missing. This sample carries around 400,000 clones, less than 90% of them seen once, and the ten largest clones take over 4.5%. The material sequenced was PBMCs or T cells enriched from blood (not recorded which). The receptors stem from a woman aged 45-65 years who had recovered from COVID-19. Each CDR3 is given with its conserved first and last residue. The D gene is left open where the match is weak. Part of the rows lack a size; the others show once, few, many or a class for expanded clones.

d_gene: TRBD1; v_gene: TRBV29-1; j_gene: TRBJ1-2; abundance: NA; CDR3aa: CSAETGASNYGYTF; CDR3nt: TGCAGCGCCGAAACAGGGGCCTCTAACTATGGCTACACCTTC
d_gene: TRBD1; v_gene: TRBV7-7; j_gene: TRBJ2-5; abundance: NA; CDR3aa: CASSSKTGRDRETQYF; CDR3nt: TGTGCCAGCAGCTCGAAGACAGGGAGAGATAGGGAGACCCAGTACTTC
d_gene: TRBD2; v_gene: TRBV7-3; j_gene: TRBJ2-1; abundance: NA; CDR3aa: CASSPSGIYNEQFF; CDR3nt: TGTGCCAGCAGCCCTAGCGGAATCTACAATGAGCAGTTCTTC
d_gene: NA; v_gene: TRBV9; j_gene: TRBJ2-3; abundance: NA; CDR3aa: CASSVGSGRATDTQYF; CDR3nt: TGTGCCAGCAGCGTAGGGTCTGGGCGGGCCACAGATACGCAGTATTTT
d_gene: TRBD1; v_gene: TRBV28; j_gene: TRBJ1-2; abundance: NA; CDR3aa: CASSSTGTGGSFNYGYTF; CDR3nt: TGTGCCAGCAGTTCGACCGGGACAGGGGGCTCCTTTAACTATGGCTACACCTTC
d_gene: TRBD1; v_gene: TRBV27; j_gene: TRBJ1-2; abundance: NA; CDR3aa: CASSSTGGYGYTF; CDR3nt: TGTGCCAGCAGTTCCACAGGGGGTTATGGCTACACCTTC
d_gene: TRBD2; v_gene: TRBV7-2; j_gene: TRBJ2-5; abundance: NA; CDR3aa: CASSFASGQETQYF; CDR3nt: TGTGCCAGCAGCTTTGCTAGCGGCCAAGAGACCCAGTACTTC
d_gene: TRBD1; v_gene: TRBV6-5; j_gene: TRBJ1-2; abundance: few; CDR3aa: CARRTGDGYTF; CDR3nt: TGTGCCAGGAGGACAGGGGATGGCTACACCTTC
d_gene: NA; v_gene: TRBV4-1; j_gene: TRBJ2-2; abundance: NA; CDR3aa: CASSYRYQAGSGDTGELFF; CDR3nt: TGCGCCAGCAGCTACAGATACCAGGCCGGGAGCGGTGACACCGGGGAGCTGTTTTTT
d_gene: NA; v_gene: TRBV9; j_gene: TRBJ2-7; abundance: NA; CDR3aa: CASSPLGGSYEQYF; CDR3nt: TGTGCCAGCAGCCCTTTGGGGGGATCCTACGAGCAGTACTTC
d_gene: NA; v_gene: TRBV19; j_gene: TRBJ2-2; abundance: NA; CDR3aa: CASSIISTGELFF; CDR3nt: TGTGCCAGTAGTATTATCAGTACCGGGGAGCTGTTTTTT
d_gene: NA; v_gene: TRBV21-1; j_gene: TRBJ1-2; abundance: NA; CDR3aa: CASSRPGQGLYGYTF; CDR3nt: TGTGCCAGCAGCAGACCGGGACAGGGGCTTTATGGCTACACCTTC
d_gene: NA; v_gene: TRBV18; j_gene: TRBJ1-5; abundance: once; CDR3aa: CASSPPGVSNQPQHF; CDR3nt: TGTGCCAGCTCACCACCAGGGGTTAGCAATCAGCCCCAGCATTTT
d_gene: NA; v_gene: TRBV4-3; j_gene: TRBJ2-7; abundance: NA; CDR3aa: CASSPTLRDEQYF; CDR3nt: TGCGCCAGCAGCCCCACGCTTCGGGACGAGCAGTACTTC
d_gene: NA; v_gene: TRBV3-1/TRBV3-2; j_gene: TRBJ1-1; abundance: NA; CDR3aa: CASSQGAITEAFF; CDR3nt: TGTGCCAGCAGCCAAGGGGCCATCACTGAAGCTTTCTTT
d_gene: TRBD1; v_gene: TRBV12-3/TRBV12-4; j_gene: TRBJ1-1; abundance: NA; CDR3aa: CASSRQGNTEAFF; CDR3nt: TGTGCCAGCAGTAGACAGGGGAACACTGAAGCTTTCTTT
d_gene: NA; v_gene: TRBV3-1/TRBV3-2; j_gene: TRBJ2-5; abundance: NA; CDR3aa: CASSQMGRKETQYF; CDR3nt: TGTGCCAGCAGCCAAATGGGCAGGAAAGAGACCCAGTACTTC
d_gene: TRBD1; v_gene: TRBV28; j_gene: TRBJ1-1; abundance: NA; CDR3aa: CASSLSGQAKNTEAFF; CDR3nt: TGTGCCAGCAGTTTAAGCGGACAGGCGAAGAACACTGAAGCTTTCTTT
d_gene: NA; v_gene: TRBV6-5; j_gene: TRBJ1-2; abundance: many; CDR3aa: CASSHRQGLTIGYTF; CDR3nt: TGTGCCAGCAGCCACCGTCAGGGACTGACTATTGGCTACACCTTC
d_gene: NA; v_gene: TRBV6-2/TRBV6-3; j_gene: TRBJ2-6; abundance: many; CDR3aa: CASSGTSSGANVLTF; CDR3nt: TGTGCCAGCAGTGGTACTAGCTCTGGGGCCAACGTCCTGACTTTC
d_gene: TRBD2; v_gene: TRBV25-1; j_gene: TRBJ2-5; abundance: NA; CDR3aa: CASSSLAGGQQETQYF; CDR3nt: TGTGCCAGCAGTAGTCTAGCGGGGGGGCAACAGGAGACCCAGTACTTC
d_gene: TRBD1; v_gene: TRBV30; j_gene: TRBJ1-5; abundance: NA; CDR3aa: CAWSHGQGERQPQHF; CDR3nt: TGTGCCTGGAGCCATGGACAGGGGGAGAGGCAGCCCCAGCATTTT
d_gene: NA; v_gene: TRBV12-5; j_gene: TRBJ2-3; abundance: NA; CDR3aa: CASGLVTGGWDTQYF; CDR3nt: TGTGCTAGTGGTTTGGTGACCGGCGGGTGGGATACGCAGTATTTT
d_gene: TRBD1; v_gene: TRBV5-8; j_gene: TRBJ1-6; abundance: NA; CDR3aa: CASSVRQGEGSPLHF; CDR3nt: TGTGCCAGCAGCGTACGACAGGGAGAGGGATCACCCCTCCACTTT
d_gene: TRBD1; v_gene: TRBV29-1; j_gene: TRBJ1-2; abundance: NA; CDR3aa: CSGTQGTGGYTF; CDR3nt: TGCAGCGGGACACAGGGGACCGGGGGCTACACCTTC
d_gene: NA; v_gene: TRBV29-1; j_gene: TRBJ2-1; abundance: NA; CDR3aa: CSVGHTYNEQFF; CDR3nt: TGCAGCGTCGGACATACCTACAATGAGCAGTTCTTC
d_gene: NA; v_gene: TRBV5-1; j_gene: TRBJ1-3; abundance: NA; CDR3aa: CASSLATSFSGNTIYF; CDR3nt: TGCGCCAGCAGCTTGGCAACATCTTTTTCTGGAAACACCATATATTTT
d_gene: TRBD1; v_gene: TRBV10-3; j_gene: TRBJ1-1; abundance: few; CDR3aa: CANGQGGTEAFF; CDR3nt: TGTGCCAACGGACAGGGAGGGACTGAAGCTTTCTTT
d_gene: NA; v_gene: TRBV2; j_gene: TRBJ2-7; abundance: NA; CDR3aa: CASSVDREDEQYF; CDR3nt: TGTGCCAGCAGTGTTGACAGGGAGGACGAGCAGTACTTC
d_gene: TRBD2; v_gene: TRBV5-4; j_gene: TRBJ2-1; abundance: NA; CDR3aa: CASSSREVDYNEQFF; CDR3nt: TGTGCCAGCAGCAGTCGGGAGGTTGATTACAATGAGCAGTTCTTC
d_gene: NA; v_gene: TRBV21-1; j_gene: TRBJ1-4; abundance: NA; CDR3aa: CASSTLGGHTEKLFF; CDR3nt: TGTGCCAGCAGCACACTAGGGGGTCATACTGAAAAACTGTTTTTT
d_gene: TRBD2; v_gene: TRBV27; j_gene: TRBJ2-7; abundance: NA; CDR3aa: CASSLSPSGGAEQYF; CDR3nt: TGTGCCAGCAGTTTATCTCCTAGCGGGGGCGCCGAGCAGTACTTC
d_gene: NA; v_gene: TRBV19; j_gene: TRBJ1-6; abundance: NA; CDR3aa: CATNRDGTRNSPLHF; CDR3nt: TGTGCCACCAACAGGGATGGAACGCGGAATTCACCCCTCCACTTT